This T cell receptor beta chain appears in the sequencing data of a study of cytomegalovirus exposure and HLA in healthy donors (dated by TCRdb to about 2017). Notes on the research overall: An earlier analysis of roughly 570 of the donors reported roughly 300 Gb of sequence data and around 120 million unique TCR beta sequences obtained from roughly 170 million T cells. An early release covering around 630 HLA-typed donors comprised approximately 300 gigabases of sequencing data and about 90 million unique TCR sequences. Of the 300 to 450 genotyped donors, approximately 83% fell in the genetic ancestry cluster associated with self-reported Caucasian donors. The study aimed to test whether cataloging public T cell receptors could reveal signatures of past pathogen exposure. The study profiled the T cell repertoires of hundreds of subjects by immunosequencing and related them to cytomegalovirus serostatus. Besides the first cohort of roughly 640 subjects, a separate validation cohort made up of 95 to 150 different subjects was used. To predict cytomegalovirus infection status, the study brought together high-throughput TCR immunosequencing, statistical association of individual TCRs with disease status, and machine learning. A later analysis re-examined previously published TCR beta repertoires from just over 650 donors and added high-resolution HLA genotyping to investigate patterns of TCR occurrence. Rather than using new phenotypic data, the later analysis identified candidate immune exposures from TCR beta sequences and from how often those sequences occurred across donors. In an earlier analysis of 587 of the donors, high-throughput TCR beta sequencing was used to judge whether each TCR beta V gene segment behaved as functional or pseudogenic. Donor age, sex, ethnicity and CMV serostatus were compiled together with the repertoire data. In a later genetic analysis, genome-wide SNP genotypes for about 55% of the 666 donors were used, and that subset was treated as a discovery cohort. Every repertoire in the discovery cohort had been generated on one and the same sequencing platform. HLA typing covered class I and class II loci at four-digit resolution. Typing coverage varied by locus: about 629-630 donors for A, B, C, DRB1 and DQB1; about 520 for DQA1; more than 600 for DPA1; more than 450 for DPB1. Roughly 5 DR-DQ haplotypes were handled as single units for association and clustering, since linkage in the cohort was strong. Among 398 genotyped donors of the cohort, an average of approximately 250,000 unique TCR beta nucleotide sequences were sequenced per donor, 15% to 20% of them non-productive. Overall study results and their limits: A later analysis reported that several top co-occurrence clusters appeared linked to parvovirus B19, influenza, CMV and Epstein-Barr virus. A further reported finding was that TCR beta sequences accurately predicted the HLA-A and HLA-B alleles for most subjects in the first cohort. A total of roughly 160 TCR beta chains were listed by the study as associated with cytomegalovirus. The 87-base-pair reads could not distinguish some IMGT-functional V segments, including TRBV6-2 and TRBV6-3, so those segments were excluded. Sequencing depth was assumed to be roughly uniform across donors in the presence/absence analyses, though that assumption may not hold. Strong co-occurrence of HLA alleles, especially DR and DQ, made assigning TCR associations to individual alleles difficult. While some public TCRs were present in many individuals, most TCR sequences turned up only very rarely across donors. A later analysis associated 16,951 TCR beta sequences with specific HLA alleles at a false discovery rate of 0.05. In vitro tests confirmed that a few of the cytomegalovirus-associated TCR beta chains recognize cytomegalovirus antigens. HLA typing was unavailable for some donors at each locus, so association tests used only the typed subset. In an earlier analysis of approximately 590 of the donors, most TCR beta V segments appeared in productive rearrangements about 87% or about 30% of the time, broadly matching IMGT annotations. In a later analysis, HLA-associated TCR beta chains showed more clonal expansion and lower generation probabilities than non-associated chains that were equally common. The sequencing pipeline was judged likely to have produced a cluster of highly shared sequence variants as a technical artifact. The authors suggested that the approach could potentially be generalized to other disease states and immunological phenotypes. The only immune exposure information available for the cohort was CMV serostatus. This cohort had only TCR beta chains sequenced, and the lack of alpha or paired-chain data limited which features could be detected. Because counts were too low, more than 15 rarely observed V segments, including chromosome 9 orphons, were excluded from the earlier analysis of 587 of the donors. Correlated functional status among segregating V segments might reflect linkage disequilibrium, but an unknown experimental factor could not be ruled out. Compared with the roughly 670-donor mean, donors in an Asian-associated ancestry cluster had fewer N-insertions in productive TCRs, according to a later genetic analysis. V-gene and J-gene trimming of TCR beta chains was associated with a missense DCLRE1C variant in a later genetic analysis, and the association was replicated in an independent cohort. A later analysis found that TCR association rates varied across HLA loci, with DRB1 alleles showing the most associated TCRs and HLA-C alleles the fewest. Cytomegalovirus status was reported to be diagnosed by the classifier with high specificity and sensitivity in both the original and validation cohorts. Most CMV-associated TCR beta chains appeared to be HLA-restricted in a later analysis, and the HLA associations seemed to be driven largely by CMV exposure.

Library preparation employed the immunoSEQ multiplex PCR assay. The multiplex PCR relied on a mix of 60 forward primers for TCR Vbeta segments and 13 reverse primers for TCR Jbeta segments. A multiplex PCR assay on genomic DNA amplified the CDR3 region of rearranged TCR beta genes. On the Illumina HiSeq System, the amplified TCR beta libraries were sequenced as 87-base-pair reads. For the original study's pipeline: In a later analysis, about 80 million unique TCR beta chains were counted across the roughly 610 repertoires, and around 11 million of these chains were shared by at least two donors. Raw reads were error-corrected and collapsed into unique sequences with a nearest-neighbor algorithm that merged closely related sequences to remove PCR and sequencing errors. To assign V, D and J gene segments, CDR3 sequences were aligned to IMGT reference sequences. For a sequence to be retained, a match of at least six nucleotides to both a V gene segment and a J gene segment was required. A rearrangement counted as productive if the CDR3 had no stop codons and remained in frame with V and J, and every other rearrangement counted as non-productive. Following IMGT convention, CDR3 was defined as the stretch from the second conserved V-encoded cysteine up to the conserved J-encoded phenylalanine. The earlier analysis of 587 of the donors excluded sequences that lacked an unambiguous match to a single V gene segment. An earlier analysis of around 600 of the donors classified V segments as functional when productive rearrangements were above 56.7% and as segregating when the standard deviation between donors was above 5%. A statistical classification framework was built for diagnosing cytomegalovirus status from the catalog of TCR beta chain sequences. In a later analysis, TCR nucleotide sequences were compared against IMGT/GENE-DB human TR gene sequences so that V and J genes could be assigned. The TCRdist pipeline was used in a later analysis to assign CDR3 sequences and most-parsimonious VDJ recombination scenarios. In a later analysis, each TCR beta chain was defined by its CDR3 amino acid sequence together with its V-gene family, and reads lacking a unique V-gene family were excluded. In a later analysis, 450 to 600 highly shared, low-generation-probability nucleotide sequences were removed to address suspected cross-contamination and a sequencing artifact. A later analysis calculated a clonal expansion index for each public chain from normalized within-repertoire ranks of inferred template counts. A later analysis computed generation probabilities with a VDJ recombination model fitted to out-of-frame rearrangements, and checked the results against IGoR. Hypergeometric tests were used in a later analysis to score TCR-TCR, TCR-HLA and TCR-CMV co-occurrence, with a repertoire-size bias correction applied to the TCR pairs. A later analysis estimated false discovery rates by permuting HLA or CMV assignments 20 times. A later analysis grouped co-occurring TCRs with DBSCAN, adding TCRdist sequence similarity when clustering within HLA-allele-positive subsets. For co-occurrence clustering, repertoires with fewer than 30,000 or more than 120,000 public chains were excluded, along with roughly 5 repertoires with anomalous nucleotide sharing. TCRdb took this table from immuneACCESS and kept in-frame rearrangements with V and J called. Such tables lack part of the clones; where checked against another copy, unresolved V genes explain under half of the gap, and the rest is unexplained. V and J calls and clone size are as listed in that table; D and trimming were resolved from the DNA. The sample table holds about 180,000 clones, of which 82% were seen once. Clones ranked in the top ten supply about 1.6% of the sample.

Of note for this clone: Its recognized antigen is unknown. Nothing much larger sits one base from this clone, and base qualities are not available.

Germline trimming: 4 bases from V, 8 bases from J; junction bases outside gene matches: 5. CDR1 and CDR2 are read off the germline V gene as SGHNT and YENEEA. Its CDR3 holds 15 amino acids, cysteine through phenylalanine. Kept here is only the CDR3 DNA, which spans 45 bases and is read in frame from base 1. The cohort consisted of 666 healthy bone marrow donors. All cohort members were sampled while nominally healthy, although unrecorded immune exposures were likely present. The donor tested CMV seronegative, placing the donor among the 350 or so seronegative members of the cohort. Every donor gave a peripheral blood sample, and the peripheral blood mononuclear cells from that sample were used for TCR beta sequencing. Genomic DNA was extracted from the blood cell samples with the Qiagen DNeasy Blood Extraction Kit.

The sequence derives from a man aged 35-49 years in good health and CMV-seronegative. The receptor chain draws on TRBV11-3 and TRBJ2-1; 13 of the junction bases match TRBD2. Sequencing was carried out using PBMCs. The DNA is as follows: TGTGCCAGCAGCTCGGGACTAGCGGGGAGCGATGAGCAGTTCTTC. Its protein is CASSSGLAGSDEQFF.